Below, 19 T cell receptor beta chains from the same sample are listed, as sequenced in a study of cytomegalovirus exposure and HLA in healthy donors. A multiplex PCR was run with 60 Vbeta primers and 13 Jbeta primers. Repertoires were generated with immunoSEQ multiplex PCR, while TCRdb's copy carries only in-frame clones and drops some. The profile covers 100,000 to 150,000 clones, with roughly 9.6% appearing a single time and approximately 7.5% taken by the ten largest. The source material was PBMCs. Source of these receptors: a woman aged 40 to 50 in good health and CMV-seropositive.

The chain combines TRBV29-1 with TRBJ2-1; the D gene is possibly TRBD1 (5 bases). V was pared by 4 bases and J by 7 bases, with 11 bases between. The germline CDR1 and CDR2 sequences are SQVTM and ANQGSEA. The CDR3 length is 12 residues. CDR3 DNA sequence: TGCAGCGTTGGGCCAGGGCAGAATGAGCAGTTCTTC. This sequence encodes CSVGPGQNEQFF.

This chain connects TRBV7-6 to TRBJ2-7; D may be TRBD1 (5 bases). From germline, CDR1 is SGHVS and CDR2 FNYEAQ. This CDR3 is built from 17 residues. Trimming cost V 1 base and J 0 bases, with 16 bases left between them. The DNA for the CDR3 is TGTGCCAGCAGCTTAGGCCCGGGCCAGGACATCTCCTACGAGCAGTACTTC. It is translated as CASSLGPGQDISYEQYF.

This clone was recorded a few times. This sequence joins TRBV7-2 and TRBJ2-5; tentative D call: TRBD2 (7 bases). Germline V gene lookup returns CDR1 SGHTA and CDR2 FQGNSA. Trimming took 5 bases from V and 1 from J, leaving 14 bases between them. This CDR3 region has 15 residues. In nucleotides, the CDR3 is TGTGCCAGCAGCGATCTGGGGGGGCCCCAAGAGACCCAGTACTTC. Encoded protein: CASSDLGGPQETQYF. Full variable domain (outside the CDR3, taken from reference TRBV7-2 and TRBJ2-5): GAGVSQSPSNKVTEKGKDVELRCDPISGHTALYWYRQSLGQGLEFLIYFQGNSAPDKSGLPSDRFSAERTGGSVSTLTIQRTQQEDSAVYLCASSDLGGPQETQYFGPGTRLLVL.

This clone was seen more than once but under ten times. V usage is TRBV2 and J usage is TRBJ1-1; 10 bases are a match to TRBD1. The J segment lost 1 base and the V segment lost 8 bases, leaving 19 bases of the junction unmatched. The germline V gene has CDR1 SNHLY and CDR2 FYNNEI. The CDR3 has 19 amino acids. CDR3 loop: CASHFPNKTGGSGNTEAFF. In nucleotides, the CDR3 is TGTGCCAGCCACTTTCCTAACAAGACAGGGGGCTCGGGGAACACTGAAGCTTTCTTT.

This clone was detected only a few times. The rearrangement joins TRBV7-6 to TRBJ2-2; 10 bases line up with TRBD1. CDR1 and CDR2 from the germline V gene are SGHVS and FNYEAQ. V trimming: 4 bases; J trimming: 6 bases; junction bases outside the gene matches: 5. The CDR3 has 15 residues. CDR3 residues: CASSSRDRGSGELFF. The CDR3 DNA reads as TGTGCCAGCAGCTCGCGGGACAGGGGATCCGGGGAGCTGTTTTTT. Filled out from reference TRBV7-6 and TRBJ2-2, the complete variable domain reads GAGVSQSPRYKVTKRGQDVALRCDPISGHVSLYWYRQALGQGPEFLTYFNYEAQQDKSGLPNDRFSAERPEGSISTLTIQRTEQRDSAMYRCASSSRDRGSGELFFGEGSRLTVL.

This clone came up a few times. V gene TRBV7-2 combines with J gene TRBJ2-7; TRBD1 matches 8 bases. This CDR3 comprises 14 residues. The V gene end was trimmed by 5 bases and the J gene end by 3 bases; junction bases not matched to a gene: 6. Germline values: CDR1 SGHTA, CDR2 FQGNSA. DNA for the CDR3: TGTGCCAGCAGCATGACAGGGGAGAACTACGAGCAGTACTTC. It yields the protein CASSMTGENYEQYF.

The chain carries TRBV6-1 and TRBJ1-1; 9 positions agree with TRBD1. From germline, CDR1 is MNHNS and CDR2 SASEGT. The CDR3 has 14 residues. Trimming took 4 bases from V and 1 from J; bases not matched to a gene: 1. The CDR3 bases are TGTGCCAGCAGTGTACAGGGGGCGAACACTGAAGCTTTCTTT. Its protein is CASSVQGANTEAFF.

The chain has TRBV27 and TRBJ1-3, with 11 bases fitting TRBD1. Germline assignment: CDR1 MNHEY and CDR2 SMNVEV (reference sequence). The CDR3 has 15 residues. V gave up 6 bases and J gave up 3 bases; unmatched junction bases: 4. The CDR3 DNA follows: TGTGCCAGCAGAACCGGGACAGGGGGTGGAAACACCATATATTTT. Protein sequence: CASRTGTGGGNTIYF.

V and J are TRBV5-5 and TRBJ1-2; D ambiguous. Trimming left V 1 base short and J 7 bases short, with 17 bases between. Germline V lookup: CDR1 SGHKS, CDR2 YYEKEE (reference sequence). The CDR3 contains 15 residues. DNA of the CDR3: TGTGCCAGCAGCTTGACCGCGGCGTCGGGATTTGGCTACACCTTC. Amino acid sequence: CASSLTAASGFGYTF. The variable domain in full, completed from reference TRBV5-5 and TRBJ1-2, reads DAGVTQSPTHLIKTRGQQVTLRCSPISGHKSVSWYQQVLGQGPQFIFQYYEKEERGRGNFPDRFSARQFPNYSSELNVNALLLGDSALYLCASSLTAASGFGYTFGSGTRLTVV.

This clone was detected only a few times. DNA for the CDR3: TGTGCCAGCAGCTTCACCGGCACCGGGGAGCTGTTTTTT. Amino acid sequence: CASSFTGTGELFF. The J gene is TRBJ2-2, the V gene TRBV7-9; D unclear. V was shortened by 3 bases and J by 4 bases, with 6 bases between the two germline ends. The CDR3 loop spans 13 amino acids. Germline loops: CDR1 SEHNR, CDR2 FQNEAQ (reference sequence).

This clone was picked up a small number of times. The chain carries TRBV27 and TRBJ2-1; TRBD1 agrees at 9 bases. Germline CDR1 is MNHEY and CDR2 is SMNVEV (reference sequence). CDR3 length: 17 amino acids. Losses at the gene ends were 0 bases for V and 7 bases for J; bases not matched to a gene: 10. CDR3 region: CASSLSRGTGRPNEQFF. Here the CDR3 DNA reads TGTGCCAGCAGTTTATCGCGGGGGACAGGGAGACCGAATGAGCAGTTCTTC.

This chain joins TRBV5-4 and TRBJ2-1; D is perhaps TRBD2 (7 bases). Trimming pared 2 bases from V and 4 bases from J, leaving 19 bases between. Germline V CDR1 and CDR2: SGHNT, YYREEE (reference sequence). The CDR3 spans 17 residues. The chain's CDR3 is CASSFYGGGGLYNEQFF. The CDR3 bases are TGTGCCAGCAGCTTCTACGGTGGGGGGGGGCTGTACAATGAGCAGTTCTTC.

This sequence joins TRBV4-2 and TRBJ2-5; a weak D match, TRBD1 (7 bases). The end of the DNA fits TRBJ2-7 better, so the J call may be wrong. This CDR3 is built from 15 residues. CDR1 is LGHNA and CDR2 is YNFKEQ in the germline V gene. The CDR3, as DNA: TGTGCCAGCAGCCAAGAGGGGGGACAGTACTACGAGCAGTACTTC. Amino acids: CASSQEGGQYYEQYF.

The chain couples TRBV5-1 to TRBJ1-1, with 8 bases identical to TRBD1. The CDR3 extends over 15 amino acids. CDR1 SGHRS and CDR2 YFSETQ come from the germline V gene. The trim removed 0 bases at V and 0 bases at J, leaving 1 base unmatched. Written as DNA, the CDR3 is TGCGCCAGCAGCTTGGGGACAGGGCTGAACACTGAAGCTTTCTTT. It specifies CASSLGTGLNTEAFF.

A few counts support this clone. J is TRBJ1-1 and V is TRBV5-4; possible D gene TRBD1, 6 bases. CDR3 size: 15 residues. Trimming shortened V by 6 bases and J by 0 bases, and 15 bases separated the two germline ends. Germline V gives CDR1 SGHNT, CDR2 YYREEE (reference sequence). The CDR3 DNA reads as TGTGCCAGCAATTGGGGGGGCGAAATGAACACTGAAGCTTTCTTT. Protein sequence: CASNWGGEMNTEAFF.

CDR3 residues: CASGDRPPNTEAFF. DNA of the CDR3: TGTGCCAGCGGAGACAGGCCCCCGAACACTGAAGCTTTCTTT. The chain uses TRBV27 and TRBJ1-1; maybe TRBD1 (6 bases). Germline V gene lookup returns CDR1 MNHEY and CDR2 SMNVEV (reference sequence). Trimming pared 8 bases from V and 1 base from J, leaving 14 bases between. The CDR3 covers 14 residues.

This clone has just a few counts. CDR3 nucleotide sequence: TGTGCCAGCTCAGGGTTCGACGAGCAGTACTTC. Protein product: CASSGFDEQYF. This chain links TRBV6-1 with TRBJ2-7; D is possibly TRBD1 (5 bases). Germline V gene data show CDR1 as MNHNS and CDR2 as SASEGT. Trimming pared 8 bases from V and 5 bases from J, leaving 10 bases between. This CDR3 is 11 amino acids long.

The genes are TRBV5-1 and TRBJ1-2; 7 positions agree with TRBD1. Germline-derived CDR1 and CDR2 are SGHRS and YFSETQ. The CDR3 contains 13 residues. The V segment lost 3 bases and the J segment 3 bases; nucleotides outside the gene matches: 2. CDR3 in amino acids: CASSSGTDYGYTF. As DNA, the CDR3 is TGCGCCAGCAGCTCGGGGACAGACTATGGCTACACCTTC. Full variable domain (remainder filled in from reference TRBV5-1 and TRBJ1-2): KAGVTQTPRYLIKTRGQQVTLSCSPISGHRSVSWYQQTPGQGLQFLFEYFSETQRNKGNFPGRFSGRQFSNSRSEMNVSTLELGDSALYLCASSSGTDYGYTFGSGTRLTVV.

This clone has a handful of counts. The chain is built from TRBV5-3 and TRBJ1-4; maybe TRBD1 (5 bases). TRBV5-3 carries the ORF label, with uncertain function. Trimming took off 1 base at V and 9 bases at J, with 19 bases between the two ends. The CDR3 length is 16 residues. The CDR3 DNA reads as TGTGCCAGAAGCTTGATGGAGCCAGGGCTTAGGAAAAAACTGTTTTTT. Protein sequence: CARSLMEPGLRKKLFF.